These 23 T cell receptor beta chains were all obtained from the same sample, sequenced in a study of shared T cell receptors in the human thymus. Clones were read by immunoSEQ multiplex PCR, and TCRdb kept only the in-frame ones, dropping some. The table includes hundreds of thousands of clones, over 75% detected once. These same data were also listed under a study on human thymus T cells.

Specimen: thymocytes. The receptors here all came from a boy under three years old with a congenital heart defect.

V and J are TRBV27 and TRBJ1-2; a weak D match, TRBD1 (5 bases). Trimming removed 3 bases from V and 4 bases from J, with 12 bases in between. The CDR3 has 14 amino acids. The germline CDR1 and CDR2 sequences are MNHEY and SMNVEV (reference sequence). CDR3 bases: TGTGCCAGCAGTTTCCCCGCAGGGCCCTATGGCTACACCTTC. Protein product: CASSFPAGPYGYTF.

V gene TRBV30 combines with J gene TRBJ2-1, with D maybe TRBD2 (6 bases). The germline V and J ends were trimmed by 2 bases and 8 bases, with 10 bases remaining between them. Germline V gives CDR1 GTSNPN, CDR2 SVGIG (reference sequence). The CDR3 totals 12 residues. CDR3 nucleotide sequence: TGTGCCTGGAGTAGGACGGGGGATGAGCAGTTCTTC. Amino acid sequence: CAWSRTGDEQFF.

The chain joins TRBV13 to TRBJ2-3; D is unresolved. Deletions cut 5 bases from V and 6 bases from J, with 9 bases between. The CDR3 consists of 12 residues. Germline-derived CDR1 and CDR2 are PRHDT and FYEKMQ (reference sequence). The CDR3 sequence is CASSPSADTQYF. Written as DNA, the CDR3 is TGTGCCAGCAGCCCGAGCGCCGATACGCAGTATTTT.

The V and J genes are TRBV6-1 and TRBJ1-1; no firm D call. The CDR3 runs 13 residues. V lost 10 bases and J 4 bases, leaving 16 bases between the germline ends. Germline CDR1 MNHNS, CDR2 SASEGT. The CDR3 reads CAIARSSGTEAFF. The CDR3 DNA follows: TGTGCCATCGCTCGGTCAAGTGGCACTGAAGCTTTCTTT.

The chain is built from TRBV7-2 and TRBJ1-2, with 7 positions matching TRBD1. CDR3 length: 14 amino acids. With 1 base clipped from V and 7 bases from J, the junction kept 6 bases outside the gene matches. Germline values: CDR1 SGHTA, CDR2 FQGNSA. DNA for the CDR3: TGTGCCAGCAGCTTAGAAGGGGGCCGGAGTGGCTACACCTTC. It is translated as CASSLEGGRSGYTF. The full variable domain, its missing parts supplied by reference TRBV7-2 and TRBJ1-2, is GAGVSQSPSNKVTEKGKDVELRCDPISGHTALYWYRQSLGQGLEFLIYFQGNSAPDKSGLPSDRFSAERTGGSVSTLTIQRTQQEDSAVYLCASSLEGGRSGYTFGSGTRLTVV.

The rearrangement uses TRBV5-1 and TRBJ2-3, with TRBD2 identical over 7 bases. The CDR3 has 18 residues. From germline, CDR1 is SGHRS and CDR2 YFSETQ. V gave up 3 bases and J gave up 4 bases; unmatched junction bases: 17. Here the CDR3 DNA reads TGCGCCAGCAGCTCCCCTGACGTAGGCGGGAGAGGGGCAGATACGCAGTATTTT. Protein sequence: CASSSPDVGGRGADTQYF.

The chain couples TRBV7-2 to TRBJ2-3; 11 bases line up with TRBD2. J was trimmed by 6 bases and V by 2 bases; bases with no gene match: 16. In germline, CDR1 is SGHTA, CDR2 FQGNSA. The CDR3 is made up of 19 amino acids. The CDR3, as DNA: TGTGCCAGCAGCTTATGTCTCCCGGGACTAGCGGCGGGGCGGGATACGCAGTATTTT. Translated, it gives CASSLCLPGLAAGRDTQYF.

The V gene is TRBV13, the J gene TRBJ2-7; 10 bases match TRBD1. J was trimmed by 6 bases and V by 5 bases; bases with no gene match: 4. Germline CDR1 and CDR2: PRHDT and FYEKMQ (reference sequence). The CDR3 sequence is 13 residues long. CDR3 coding DNA: TGTGCCAGCAGCCCGGGACAGGGGTCCGAGCAGTACTTC. This encodes CASSPGQGSEQYF.

The chain employs TRBV2 and TRBJ2-7; D remains unclear. Trimming took 6 bases from V and 2 from J, leaving 17 bases between them. This CDR3 region has 15 residues. Germline loops: CDR1 SNHLY, CDR2 FYNNEI. The CDR3 DNA sequence: TGTGCCAGCAGGTCACAAGGTCCAGGCCCCTACGAGCAGTACTTC. This encodes CASRSQGPGPYEQYF.

The V call is TRBV12-5, the J call TRBJ1-2; 7 positions match TRBD1. Germline V lookup: CDR1 LGHNT, CDR2 FRNRAP. The trim removed 3 bases at V and 7 bases at J, leaving 2 bases unmatched. CDR3 size: 12 residues. The CDR3 sequence: CASGFTGAGYTF. DNA of the CDR3: TGTGCTAGTGGTTTCACAGGGGCTGGCTACACCTTC.

This clone was seen just once. This rearrangement joins TRBV6-5 to TRBJ2-1, with TRBD1 identical over 12 bases. Germline values: CDR1 MNHEY, CDR2 SVGAGI. V trimming: 7 bases; J trimming: 2 bases; junction bases outside the gene matches: 3. CDR3 size: 15 residues. The CDR3 DNA is TGTGCCAGCATTGGGACAGGGGGCCCCTACAATGAGCAGTTCTTC. Encoded protein: CASIGTGGPYNEQFF.

The gene calls are TRBV9 and TRBJ2-2, with a weak D call TRBD2 (5 bases). The CDR3 has 14 amino acids. With 1 base removed from V and 7 bases from J, the gap between germline ends came to 11 bases. The V gene's germline CDR1 is SGDLS and CDR2 YYNGEE. The CDR3 is CASSVSGPDGELFF. The CDR3 DNA is TGTGCCAGCAGCGTAAGCGGACCGGACGGGGAGCTGTTTTTT.

The rearrangement uses TRBV28 and TRBJ2-1; tentative D call: TRBD2 (7 bases). The V end lost 8 bases, the J end lost 6 bases, and 14 bases lay between the germline ends. This CDR3 spans 13 amino acids. Germline assignment: CDR1 MDHEN and CDR2 SYDVKM. CDR3 in DNA: TGTGCCAGCTGGGGGGCTAGCGGCAATGAGCAGTTCTTC. Translated, it gives CASWGASGNEQFF.

The chain couples TRBV6-5 to TRBJ2-5; 9 bases align to TRBD1. In germline, CDR1 is MNHEY, CDR2 SVGAGI. V shed 2 bases and J 2 bases; nucleotides not matched to a gene: 6. The CDR3 extends over 16 amino acids. The DNA of the CDR3 is TGTGCCAGCAGTTACCGGGACAGGGCGAGGCAAGAGACCCAGTACTTC. This translates into CASSYRDRARQETQYF.

The rearrangement joins TRBV25-1 to TRBJ1-6; D gene ambiguous. This CDR3 has 14 amino acids. V lost 6 bases to trimming and J lost 3 bases, with 9 bases between them. CDR1 is MGHDK and CDR2 is SYGVNS in the germline V gene. CDR3 bases: TGTGCCAGCAGAGGACTGATCTATAATTCACCCCTCCACTTT. It encodes CASRGLIYNSPLHF.

This sequence joins TRBV5-4 and TRBJ2-7, with 7 bases that match TRBD2. Germline lookup yields CDR1 SGHNT and CDR2 YYREEE (reference sequence). This CDR3 contains 16 residues. The trim removed 0 bases at V and 2 bases at J, leaving 8 bases unmatched. CDR3 in amino acids: CASSLVGGSLAYEQYF. The DNA of the CDR3 is TGTGCCAGCAGCTTGGTGGGGGGGTCCCTCGCCTACGAGCAGTACTTC.

The J gene is TRBJ2-7, the V gene TRBV15; TRBD1 matches 11 bases. The CDR3 length is 15 residues. The germline V gene has CDR1 LNHNV and CDR2 YYDKDF (reference sequence). The V and J ends lost 5 bases and 3 bases, in that order; junction bases with no gene match: 6. Written as DNA, the CDR3 is TGTGCCACCAGCCCCGGACAGGGGGCCAACTACGAGCAGTACTTC. Translating it yields CATSPGQGANYEQYF.

The chain is built from TRBV7-9 and TRBJ2-7; 12 nucleotides match TRBD1. Looked up from germline, CDR1 is SEHNR and CDR2 is FQNEAQ (reference sequence). Trimming took 3 bases from V and 4 from J; bases not matched to a gene: 7. This CDR3 is built from 16 residues. CDR3 sequence reads: CASSFLAGQGAYEQYF. CDR3 coding DNA: TGTGCCAGCAGCTTTTTGGCGGGACAGGGGGCTTACGAGCAGTACTTC.

The chain couples TRBV4-2 to TRBJ1-4; D ambiguous. V was shortened by 4 bases and J by 1 base, with 16 bases between the two germline ends. CDR1 is LGHNA, CDR2 YNFKEQ, per germline. This CDR3 contains 17 residues. CDR3 region: CASSLSGLSETNEKLFF. CDR3 sequence (DNA): TGTGCCAGCAGCCTTTCGGGTTTGTCGGAAACTAATGAAAAACTGTTTTTT.

This chain uses TRBV10-3 with TRBJ2-7; TRBD2 aligns across 9 bases. The CDR3 has 14 amino acids. Germline CDR1 ENHRY, CDR2 SYGVKD. Trimming took 4 bases from V and 6 from J; bases not matched to a gene: 7. CDR3 nucleotide sequence: TGTGCCATCAGTGTGGCGGGAGGGCCTATCGAGCAGTACTTC. It encodes CAISVAGGPIEQYF.

This chain connects TRBV5-4 to TRBJ2-3; 10 bases are shared with TRBD2. Trimming took 3 bases from V and 4 from J; bases not matched to a gene: 5. This CDR3 region has 15 residues. The V gene's germline CDR1 is SGHNT and CDR2 YYREEE (reference sequence). Here the CDR3 reads CASSSSSGSSDTQYF. DNA for the CDR3: TGTGCCAGCAGCTCCTCTAGCGGGAGTTCAGATACGCAGTATTTT.

The count of this clone is one. This sequence joins TRBV25-1 and TRBJ2-5; no reliable D call. The CDR3 extends over 16 amino acids. Germline CDR1 and CDR2: MGHDK and SYGVNS. V was shortened by 8 bases and J by 0 bases, with 19 bases between the two germline ends. For the CDR3, the DNA is TGTGCCAGCTCTGTACTCGACACACTGGACCAAGAGACCCAGTACTTC. Protein: CASSVLDTLDQETQYF.

This chain joins TRBV27 and TRBJ2-3; TRBD2 matches at 10 bases. CDR3 length: 16 amino acids. Germline V gene lookup returns CDR1 MNHEY and CDR2 SMNVEV (reference sequence). The V segment lost 6 bases and the J segment 5 bases; nucleotides outside the gene matches: 11. The CDR3 here is CASSPNRAGGIDTQYF. CDR3 nucleotide sequence: TGTGCCAGCAGCCCCAATCGAGCGGGAGGGATAGATACGCAGTATTTT.